One and the same sample provided the 12 T cell receptor beta chains below, sequenced in a study of T cell responses to AZD1222 COVID-19 vaccine. TCRdb's copy holds only in-frame clones and misses some; the assay was immunoSEQ multiplex PCR. The sample yields roughly 96,000 clones, 70% to 90% seen once. The sample was peripheral blood, taken on day 0 of AZD1222 vaccination. The origin of the receptors is an adult in good health.

The CDR3 is CASTSWTGGIGGNQPQHF. The DNA for the CDR3 is TGTGCCAGCACCTCCTGGACAGGGGGAATTGGAGGCAATCAGCCCCAGCATTTT. V is TRBV28 and J is TRBJ1-5, with 10 bases matching TRBD1. CDR1 is MDHEN, CDR2 SYDVKM, per germline. V lost 7 bases to trimming and J lost 2 bases; unmatched junction nucleotides: 14. This CDR3 region has 18 residues.

J is TRBJ2-1 and V is TRBV29-1; 8 bases agree with TRBD2. This CDR3 comprises 15 residues. With 4 bases clipped from V and 0 bases from J, the junction kept 5 bases outside the gene matches. The germline CDR1 and CDR2 sequences are SQVTM and ANQGSEA. CDR3: CSVGSGTSSYNEQFF. DNA of the CDR3: TGCAGCGTTGGTTCGGGGACTAGCTCCTACAATGAGCAGTTCTTC.

The rearrangement uses TRBV19 and TRBJ2-5; 12 bases map to TRBD2. The V gene end was trimmed by 1 base and the J gene end by 5 bases; junction bases not matched to a gene: 11. Germline V CDR1 and CDR2: LNHDA, SQIVND (reference sequence). The CDR3 is made up of 18 amino acids. The CDR3: CASSIGLTSGREGETQYF. In DNA form, the CDR3 reads TGTGCCAGTAGTATAGGGTTGACTAGCGGGAGAGAGGGGGAGACCCAGTACTTC.

This sequence joins TRBV27 and TRBJ1-4; unclear D gene. The CDR3 length is 16 residues. Trimming took 3 bases from V and 7 from J, leaving 18 bases between them. The V gene's germline CDR1 is MNHEY and CDR2 SMNVEV (reference sequence). CDR3 nucleotide sequence: TGTGCCAGCAGTTTCTCTTCCCTTGGTACGGGTGAAAAACTGTTTTTT. It translates to CASSFSSLGTGEKLFF.

The genes are TRBV18 and TRBJ1-5; 7 bases line up with TRBD1. This CDR3 has 16 amino acids. After removal of 4 bases from V and 0 bases from J, the junction contained 6 bases not matched to a gene. Germline V lookup: CDR1 KGHSH, CDR2 LQKENI. The CDR3 bases are TGTGCCAGCTCACAAGGGACAGCGTATAGCAATCAGCCCCAGCATTTT. Translating gives CASSQGTAYSNQPQHF.

This clone occurred once. The chain carries TRBV4-1 and TRBJ1-1; no reliable D call. V was shortened by 0 bases and J by 1 base, with 12 bases between the two germline ends. The V gene's germline CDR1 is MGHRA and CDR2 YSYEKL. The CDR3 runs 16 residues. CDR3 in amino acids: CASSQEPDWTNTEAFF. The CDR3 nucleotides read TGCGCCAGCAGCCAAGAGCCAGACTGGACGAACACTGAAGCTTTCTTT.

The chain recombines TRBV27 with TRBJ1-4; D is possibly TRBD1 (6 bases). The germline V gene encodes CDR1 MNHEY and CDR2 SMNVEV (reference sequence). There are 15 residues in the CDR3. Trimming cost V 5 bases and J 5 bases, with 15 bases left between them. The CDR3 here is CASSLSGGENEKLFF. The CDR3 region has the DNA TGTGCCAGCAGTCTCTCCGGGGGCGAAAATGAAAAACTGTTTTTT.

The chain has TRBV7-9 and TRBJ1-2; 9 bases fit TRBD1. The CDR3 consists of 15 residues. The ends lost 4 bases at V and 2 bases at J; junction bases unmatched: 5. Per germline, CDR1 SEHNR and CDR2 FQNEAQ (reference sequence). CDR3 in DNA: TGTGCCAGCAGCTCGGGACAGGGTCTGAACTATGGCTACACCTTC. Protein product: CASSSGQGLNYGYTF.

This clone was seen a few times. The chain joins TRBV5-1 to TRBJ2-7; 8 positions agree with TRBD1. The CDR3 is 16 residues long. V lost 4 bases to trimming and J lost 3 bases; unmatched junction nucleotides: 12. Germline loops: CDR1 SGHRS, CDR2 YFSETQ. The CDR3 sequence is CASSPSTGVLSYEQYF. CDR3 bases: TGCGCCAGCAGCCCTTCGACAGGGGTTTTGAGCTACGAGCAGTACTTC.

V is TRBV5-8 and J is TRBJ2-7, with TRBD2 identical over 8 bases. The germline V gene encodes CDR1 SGHTS and CDR2 YDEGEE. The ends lost 4 bases at V and 0 bases at J; junction bases unmatched: 6. This CDR3 region has 15 residues. Written as DNA, the CDR3 is TGTGCCAGCAGCGGGGGACTAGGAAACTCCTACGAGCAGTACTTC. It is translated as CASSGGLGNSYEQYF.

The J gene is TRBJ2-3, the V gene TRBV6-5, with 14 bases aligning to TRBD2. The CDR3 is 15 amino acids. With V trimmed by 6 bases and J by 8 bases, 7 bases remained unmatched. CDR1 is MNHEY, CDR2 SVGAGI, per germline. CDR3 DNA: TGTGCCAGCAGGCGTGGGACTAGCGGGAGTTTTACGCAGTATTTT. As protein: CASRRGTSGSFTQYF.

The V gene is TRBV15, the J gene TRBJ1-6, with 9 nucleotides matching TRBD1. Per the germline V gene, CDR1 is LNHNV and CDR2 is YYDKDF (reference sequence). Trimming at V came to 3 bases and at J to 5 bases, leaving 2 bases not matched to a gene. The CDR3 contains 15 residues. The CDR3 coding sequence is TGTGCCACCAGCAGGGGGACAGGGAATAATTCACCCCTCCACTTT. It specifies CATSRGTGNNSPLHF.